This T cell receptor beta chain is from a study of Graves' ophthalmopathy and Graves' hyperthyroidism. This clonotype was seen ten or more times. Its antigen remains unknown. The CDR3 contains 13 residues. Germline V gene lookup returns CDR1 SGHVS and CDR2 FNYEAQ. The germline V and J ends were trimmed by 0 bases and 4 bases, with 7 bases remaining between them. The TCR beta CDR3 regions underwent amplification from RNA transcripts. RT-PCR in the first round used HTBI primers; a second-round multiplex PCR followed. TCRdb re-derived calls from the multiplex PCR reads in MiXCR, one entry per CDR3 protein. The sample holds about 500,000 distinct CDR3 sequences; under 40% are singletons and the top ten take over 3.5%. Study results and caveats: Between ophthalmopathy and stable hyperthyroidism, a 13-signature model drew a separation with 87.88% sensitivity and around 80% specificity.

This receptor was obtained from an adult man with Graves' hyperthyroidism. The chain has TRBV7-6 and TRBJ2-7; D is ambiguous. The specimen was peripheral blood or thyroid tissue (not recorded which). CDR3 bases: TGTGCCAGCAGCTTAGCGGACGGGTACGAGCAGTACTTC. Protein product: CASSLADGYEQYF.